A single sample is the source of the 17 T cell receptor beta chains below, sequenced in a study of T cells in Graves' hyperthyroidism and ophthalmopathy. Using RNA transcripts as the source, TCR beta CDR3 regions were amplified. In the first-round RT-PCR of the TCR CDR3, the HTBI primer set was used. TCRdb used MiXCR to reprocess the multiplex PCR reads, holding one entry per CDR3 protein. The sample holds about 640,000 distinct CDR3 sequences, around 21% seen once. The sequenced material came from blood. All receptors derive from a man aged 25 to 40 with Graves' ophthalmopathy.

This clonotype was found many times. The chain carries TRBV7-9 and TRBJ2-1; D is perhaps TRBD1 or TRBD2 (5 bases each). Trimming took off 5 bases at V and 0 bases at J, with 14 bases between the two ends. Germline V gene sequence: CDR1 SEHNR, CDR2 FQNEAQ (reference sequence). The CDR3 extends over 16 amino acids. CDR3 region: CASSPGSGSSYNEQFF. The CDR3 DNA reads as TGTGCCAGCAGCCCAGGGAGCGGCAGCTCCTACAATGAGCAGTTCTTC.

This clonotype turned up a few times. V is TRBV9 and J is TRBJ2-7, with 8 bases identical to TRBD2. Germline trimming cut 3 bases from V and 0 bases from J; bases unmatched to any gene: 14. CDR1 is SGDLS and CDR2 is YYNGEE in the germline V gene. CDR3 length: 18 residues. CDR3 residues: CASSAGPTSGSSSYEQYF. Written as DNA, the CDR3 is TGTGCCAGCAGCGCCGGGCCCACCAGCGGGAGTAGCTCCTACGAGCAGTACTTC.

This clonotype occurred many times. The chain is built from TRBV7-2 and TRBJ2-1, with TRBD2 identical over 12 bases. The CDR3 is made up of 18 amino acids. The J segment lost 1 base and the V segment lost 6 bases, leaving 10 bases of the junction unmatched. The germline CDR1 and CDR2 sequences are SGHTA and FQGNSA. The CDR3 loop reads CASRPSGRAGSSYNEQFF. In DNA, the CDR3 is TGTGCCAGCAGGCCTAGCGGGAGGGCCGGGAGTTCCTACAATGAGCAGTTCTTC.

This clonotype came up many times. The chain couples TRBV30 to TRBJ2-1, with TRBD2 as a possible D gene (5 bases). Germline lookup yields CDR1 GTSNPN and CDR2 SVGIG (reference sequence). CDR3 length equals 12 residues. Trimming took 4 bases from V and 9 from J, leaving 13 bases between them. Written as DNA, the CDR3 is TGTGCCTGGAAACGAGGGAAAGGTGAGCAGTTCTTC. Its translation is CAWKRGKGEQFF.

At least ten counts were recorded for this clonotype. The V call is TRBV15, the J call TRBJ2-5; 7 nucleotides align to TRBD1. J was trimmed by 2 bases and V by 2 bases; bases with no gene match: 2. Per germline, CDR1 LNHNV and CDR2 YYDKDF (reference sequence). The CDR3 spans 14 residues. The DNA for the CDR3 is TGTGCCACCAGCAGACGGGACAGTCAAGAGACCCAGTACTTC. Translated, it gives CATSRRDSQETQYF.

This chain uses TRBV7-3 with TRBJ2-7, with TRBD2 matching over 11 bases. Per the germline V gene, CDR1 is SGHTA and CDR2 is FQGTGA. Trimming cost V 4 bases and J 7 bases; bases outside gene matches: 9. The CDR3 extends over 15 amino acids. DNA of the CDR3: TGTGCCAGCAGCTATAGCGGGAGGGCCGACGAAGAGCAGTACTTC. Protein product: CASSYSGRADEEQYF.

This clonotype was detected many times. This chain connects TRBV28 to TRBJ2-1; 10 positions agree with TRBD2. CDR1 is MDHEN and CDR2 is SYDVKM in the germline V gene. The CDR3 extends over 18 amino acids. After removal of 2 bases from V and 6 bases from J, the junction contained 13 bases not matched to a gene. The CDR3 nucleotides are TGTGCCAGCAGTTTACCCCACTCGCTAGCGGGAGTGAGCAATGAGCAGTTCTTC. This sequence encodes CASSLPHSLAGVSNEQFF.

This clonotype was detected only a few times. The V and J genes are TRBV3-1 and TRBJ1-1, with D possibly being TRBD1 (5 bases). Trimming took 4 bases from V and 1 from J, leaving 16 bases between them. The CDR3 is 16 amino acids. From germline, CDR1 is LGHDT and CDR2 YNNKEL (reference sequence). Written as DNA, the CDR3 is TGTGCCAGCAGCCTCACCGGGACGACACAGAACACTGAAGCTTTCTTT. Translation: CASSLTGTTQNTEAFF.

J is TRBJ2-2 and V is TRBV18; possibly TRBD2 for D (6 bases). The CDR3 runs to 15 residues. Germline values: CDR1 KGHSH, CDR2 LQKENI. V lost 5 bases and J lost 8, with 18 bases in between. The CDR3 is CASSTYTSTRGELFF. CDR3 sequence (DNA): TGTGCCAGCTCAACGTATACCTCGACTAGGGGGGAGCTGTTTTTT.

This clonotype was observed many times. The chain carries TRBV27 and TRBJ2-5; D remains unclear. CDR1 MNHEY and CDR2 SMNVEV come from the germline V gene (reference sequence). V lost 5 bases and J lost 4, with 11 bases in between. The CDR3 is made up of 13 amino acids. CDR3: CASSRPPGETQYF. DNA of the CDR3: TGTGCCAGCAGTCGCCCCCCCGGAGAGACCCAGTACTTC.

This clonotype was detected a few times. This chain uses TRBV5-1 with TRBJ1-1; 10 nucleotides agree with TRBD1. The CDR3 sequence is 15 residues long. The junction had 6 bases not matched to a gene; V was cut back by 3 bases and J by 4 bases. CDR1 is SGHRS, CDR2 YFSETQ, per germline. The CDR3 DNA reads as TGCGCCAGCAGCTCCCCGGGACAGGGGACCACTGAAGCTTTCTTT. Translated: CASSSPGQGTTEAFF.

The chain employs TRBV20-1 and TRBJ2-1; possible D gene TRBD2, 6 bases. The length of the CDR3 is 14 residues. From germline, CDR1 is DFQATT and CDR2 SNEGSKA (reference sequence). Trimming removed 6 bases from V and 0 bases from J, with 12 bases in between. CDR3 nucleotide sequence: TGCAGTGCGGGAGGCGGGCTCTCCTACAATGAGCAGTTCTTC. It yields the protein CSAGGGLSYNEQFF.

In regard to this clonotype: A much larger clone differs by one base, so this may be a read error. The rearrangement links TRBV11-2 to TRBJ2-5; either TRBD1 or TRBD2 may supply D (5 bases each). The CDR3 extends over 14 amino acids. CDR1 SGHAT and CDR2 FQNNGV come from the germline V gene. V was clipped by 5 bases and J by 5 bases, with 15 bases between them. This CDR3 reads CASSPPGRGETQYF. The CDR3 nucleotides are TGTGCCAGCAGCCCACCGGGACGAGGGGAGACCCAGTACTTC.

This sequence joins TRBV28 and TRBJ1-1; D gene uncertain. V was clipped by 5 bases and J by 4 bases, with 8 bases between them. From germline, CDR1 is MDHEN and CDR2 SYDVKM. This CDR3 region has 12 residues. The CDR3 region is CASSASGTEAFF. The CDR3 bases are TGTGCCAGCAGTGCCTCGGGCACTGAAGCTTTCTTT.

This clonotype showed up just a few times. This chain joins TRBV19 and TRBJ2-3; 8 bases line up with TRBD2. CDR3 length: 16 residues. Unmatched junction bases numbered 8, after V lost 5 bases and J lost 1 base. Germline V lookup: CDR1 LNHDA, CDR2 SQIVND (reference sequence). CDR3 sequence (DNA): TGTGCCAGTAGTTCCGGACTAGCACGAGGCACAGATACGCAGTATTTT. The encoded protein is CASSSGLARGTDTQYF.

Comments on this clonotype: This may come from a read error, since a much larger clone is one base off. The chain joins TRBV7-9 to TRBJ2-7; the match to TRBD2 covers 11 bases. Trimming took 5 bases from V and 3 from J; bases not matched to a gene: 3. The CDR3 totals 14 residues. Germline values: CDR1 SEHNR, CDR2 FQNEAQ (reference sequence). The CDR3 sequence is CASSVGLADYEQYF. CDR3 nucleotides: TGTGCCAGCAGCGTGGGACTAGCGGACTACGAGCAGTACTTC.

Points on this clonotype: A read error may produce the germline difference seen at one junction end. This chain links TRBV6-4 with TRBJ1-5, with 7 bases lining up with TRBD1. The CDR3 is 15 residues long. Germline CDR1 is MRHNA and CDR2 is SNTAGT. The CDR3 DNA is TGTGCCAGCAGCAAGAACAGGGGCGGAAATCGGCCCCAGCATTTT. The encoded protein is CASSKNRGGNRPQHF.